This T cell receptor beta chain stems from a study of blood T cell repertoires in COVID-19. The wider study: Acute-phase and convalescent COVID-19 samples originated in the United States, Italy and Spain. The analysed material was cDNA or gDNA that came from T cells, B-cell-depleted T cells, or PBMCs.

Per the original methods: Researchers report that nucleated cell counts were estimated from reference gene primer amplification. The table came from immunoSEQ multiplex PCR; TCRdb's copy has only in-frame clones and leaves some out. V, J and clone size are taken as reported in that table, and D and trimming were inferred from the DNA itself. The profile shows approximately 210,000 clones, about nine tenths of them singletons. The clonotype comes from a woman aged 40 to 50 with acute or convalescent COVID-19. The sample taken for sequencing was peripheral blood.

CDR3 sequence reads: CASSLDSNSPLHF. As DNA, the CDR3 is TGTGCCAGCAGCCTTGACAGCAATTCACCCCTCCACTTT. The chain recombines TRBV3-1 (or the pseudogene TRBV3-2) with TRBJ1-6; D may be TRBD1 (5 bases). CDR3 length: 13 amino acids. The V and J ends lost 4 bases and 7 bases respectively, with 8 bases between them. Germline CDR1 is LGHDT and CDR2 is YNNKEL (reference sequence).